This TCR beta chain stems from a study of post-analysis software for immune sequencing data. Study context: Secondary progressive, relapsing-remitting and progressive-relapsing multiple sclerosis were among the included disease courses. Study findings and constraints: Controls had lower frequencies than patients of about 5 TRBV segments, which included TRBV5-6, TRBV5-1 and TRBV20-1. The study found significantly lower normalized Chao1 diversity in multiple sclerosis patients than in controls. By F measure, strong co-clustering occurred among samples prepared in the same batch.

A note on this clonotype: The antigen remains undetermined.

In germline, CDR1 is SQVTM, CDR2 ANQGSEA. The V end lost 2 bases, the J end lost 6 bases, and 12 bases lay between the germline ends. The CDR3 is 13 residues long. Unique molecular identifiers tagged the TCR beta cDNA libraries. T cells numbering roughly 1 to 10 million yielded roughly 0.5 million cDNA molecules. TCRdb passed the PCR reads through MiXCR, listing each CDR3 protein once. The sample holds approximately 730,000 distinct CDR3 sequences; 25% to 30% are singletons and the top ten take about 0.5%. The source material was blood. The TCR sequence derives from a girl aged 5-17 years with multiple sclerosis. The chain is built from TRBV29-1 and TRBJ2-3; no clear D. The CDR3 loop reads CSVERRSGDTQYF. The CDR3, as DNA: TGCAGCGTTGAACGTCGGAGTGGGGATACGCAGTATTTT.